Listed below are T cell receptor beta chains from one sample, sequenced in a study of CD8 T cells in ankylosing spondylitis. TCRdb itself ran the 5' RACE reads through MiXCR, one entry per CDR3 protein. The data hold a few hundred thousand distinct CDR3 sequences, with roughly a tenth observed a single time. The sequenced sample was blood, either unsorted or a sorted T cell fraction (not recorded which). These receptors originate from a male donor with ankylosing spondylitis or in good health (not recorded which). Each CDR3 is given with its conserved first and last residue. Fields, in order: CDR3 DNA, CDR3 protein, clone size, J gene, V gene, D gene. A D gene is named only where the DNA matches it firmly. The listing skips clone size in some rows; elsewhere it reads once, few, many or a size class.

CDR3nt: TGTGCCAGCAGTTTAAGCGCTCGGACAGGGGGCGCAGACACCGGGGAGCTGTTTTTT; CDR3aa: CASSLSARTGGADTGELFF; abundance: -; j_gene: TRBJ2-2; v_gene: TRBV28; d_gene: TRBD1
CDR3nt: TGTGCCAGCAGGGGGCCCAACTATGGCTACACCTTC; CDR3aa: CASRGPNYGYTF; abundance: many; j_gene: TRBJ1-2; v_gene: TRBV6-5; d_gene: -
CDR3nt: TGTGCCAGCAGCATCGCGGGGCAGCAAGAGACCCAGTACTTC; CDR3aa: CASSIAGQQETQYF; abundance: many; j_gene: TRBJ2-5; v_gene: TRBV9; d_gene: -
CDR3nt: TGTGCCAGCAGCTTAAATGTGGGCAACGAGCAGTACTTC; CDR3aa: CASSLNVGNEQYF; abundance: many; j_gene: TRBJ2-7; v_gene: TRBV7-3; d_gene: -
CDR3nt: TGCGCCAGCAGCTTGGGACGGGCACAAGAGACCCAGTACTTC; CDR3aa: CASSLGRAQETQYF; abundance: many; j_gene: TRBJ2-5; v_gene: TRBV5-1; d_gene: -
CDR3nt: TGTGCCAGCAGCGCGACAGGGGCGAACACTGAAGCTTTCTTT; CDR3aa: CASSATGANTEAFF; abundance: many; j_gene: TRBJ1-1; v_gene: TRBV9; d_gene: TRBD1
CDR3nt: TGCGCCAGCAGCTCGACTAGCGGGGCGAGCTCCTACAATGAGCAGTTCTTC; CDR3aa: CASSSTSGASSYNEQFF; abundance: many; j_gene: TRBJ2-1; v_gene: TRBV5-1; d_gene: TRBD2
CDR3nt: TGCGCCAGCAGGTCGACAGGGAACCACGAGCAGTACTTC; CDR3aa: CASRSTGNHEQYF; abundance: many; j_gene: TRBJ2-7; v_gene: TRBV5-1; d_gene: TRBD1
CDR3nt: TGTGCCAGCAGCTTAGATTCAGGCTACAATGAGCAGTTCTTC; CDR3aa: CASSLDSGYNEQFF; abundance: -; j_gene: TRBJ2-1; v_gene: TRBV7-2; d_gene: -
CDR3nt: TGTGCCAGCAGCGTAGTTAGCGGGGGGGATAATGAGCAGTTCTTC; CDR3aa: CASSVVSGGDNEQFF; abundance: many; j_gene: TRBJ2-1; v_gene: TRBV9; d_gene: TRBD2
CDR3nt: TGCGCCAGCAGCCGAGGACAGGGAATTAACTATGGCTACACCTTC; CDR3aa: CASSRGQGINYGYTF; abundance: many; j_gene: TRBJ1-2; v_gene: TRBV5-1; d_gene: TRBD1
CDR3nt: TGTGCCAGCAGCTTGGATGGGGGGTTCGACTATGGCTACACCTTC; CDR3aa: CASSLDGGFDYGYTF; abundance: few; j_gene: TRBJ1-2; v_gene: TRBV5-6; d_gene: -
CDR3nt: TGTGCCAGCAGCAAACGACAGTCCTACGAGCAGTACTTC; CDR3aa: CASSKRQSYEQYF; abundance: many; j_gene: TRBJ2-7; v_gene: TRBV5-6; d_gene: -
CDR3nt: TGTGCCACCAGTTTGTCAAGTAGCAATCAGCCCCAGCATTTT; CDR3aa: CATSLSSSNQPQHF; abundance: many; j_gene: TRBJ1-5; v_gene: TRBV24-1; d_gene: -
CDR3nt: TGCAGCGTTGTTGGGACAAGGTCCCTCGAGCAGTACTTC; CDR3aa: CSVVGTRSLEQYF; abundance: many; j_gene: TRBJ2-7; v_gene: TRBV29-1; d_gene: -